Here is one TCR beta chain with its context. This sample was included in a study of blood T cell repertoires in COVID-19. Study information: Researchers got acute and convalescent COVID-19 samples from the United States, Italy and Spain.

Germline CDR1 reads MNHEY; CDR2 reads SVGAGI. Deletions cut 11 bases from V and 9 bases from J, with 22 bases between. This CDR3 region has 13 residues. The method was immunoSEQ multiplex PCR; TCRdb's version includes in-frame clones alone and lacks a portion of them. The sample records 150,000 to 200,000 clones, around 77% being singletons. The material sequenced was peripheral blood. The TCR was taken from a man between 60 and 75 years old with active or convalescent COVID-19. J is TRBJ1-2 and V is TRBV6-5; D unresolved. CDR3 nucleotide sequence: TGTGCCTCTCGGGAGGATTCAATTATTCGCTACACCTTC. Amino acid sequence: CASREDSIIRYTF.